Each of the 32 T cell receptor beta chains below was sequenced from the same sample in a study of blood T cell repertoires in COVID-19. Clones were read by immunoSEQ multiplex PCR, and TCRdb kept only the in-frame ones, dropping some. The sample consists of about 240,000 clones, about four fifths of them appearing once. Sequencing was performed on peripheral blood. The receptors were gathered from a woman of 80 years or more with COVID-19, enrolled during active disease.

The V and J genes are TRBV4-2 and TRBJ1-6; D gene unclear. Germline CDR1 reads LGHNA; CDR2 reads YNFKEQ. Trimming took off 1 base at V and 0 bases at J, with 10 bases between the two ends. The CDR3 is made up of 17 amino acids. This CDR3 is CASSQGSVLSYNSPLHF. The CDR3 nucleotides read TGTGCCAGCAGCCAAGGTTCGGTCCTCTCCTATAATTCACCCCTCCACTTT.

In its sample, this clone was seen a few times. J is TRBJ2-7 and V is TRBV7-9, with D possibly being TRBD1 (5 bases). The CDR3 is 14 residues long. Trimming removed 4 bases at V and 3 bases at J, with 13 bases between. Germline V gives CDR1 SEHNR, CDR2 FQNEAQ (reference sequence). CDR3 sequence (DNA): TGTGCCAGCAGCTCCCTGGACAAGGACTACGAGCAGTACTTC. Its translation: CASSSLDKDYEQYF.

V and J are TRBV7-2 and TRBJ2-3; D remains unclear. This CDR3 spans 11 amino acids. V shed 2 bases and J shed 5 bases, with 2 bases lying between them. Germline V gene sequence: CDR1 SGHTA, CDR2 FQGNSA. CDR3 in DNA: TGTGCCAGCAGCTTACAAGATACGCAGTATTTT. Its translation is CASSLQDTQYF.

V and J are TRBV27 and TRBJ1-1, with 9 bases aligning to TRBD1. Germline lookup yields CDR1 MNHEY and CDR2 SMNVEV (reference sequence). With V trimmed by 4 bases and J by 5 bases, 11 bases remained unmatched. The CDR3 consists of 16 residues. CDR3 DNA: TGTGCCAGCAGTTCGCCACAGGGGGCAAAGAGAACTGAAGCTTTCTTT. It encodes CASSSPQGAKRTEAFF.

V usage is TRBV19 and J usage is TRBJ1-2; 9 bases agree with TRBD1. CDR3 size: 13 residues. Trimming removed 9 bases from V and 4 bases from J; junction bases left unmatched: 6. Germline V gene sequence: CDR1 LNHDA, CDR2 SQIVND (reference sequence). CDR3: CASQTGQGYGYTF. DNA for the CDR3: TGTGCCAGCCAGACGGGACAGGGCTATGGCTACACCTTC.

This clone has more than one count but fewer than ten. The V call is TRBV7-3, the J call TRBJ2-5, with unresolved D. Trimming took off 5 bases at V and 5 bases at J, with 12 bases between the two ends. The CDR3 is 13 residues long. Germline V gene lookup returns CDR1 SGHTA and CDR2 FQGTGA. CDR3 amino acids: CASSRGVSETQYF. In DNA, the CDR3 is TGTGCCAGCAGCCGTGGAGTCTCGGAGACCCAGTACTTC.

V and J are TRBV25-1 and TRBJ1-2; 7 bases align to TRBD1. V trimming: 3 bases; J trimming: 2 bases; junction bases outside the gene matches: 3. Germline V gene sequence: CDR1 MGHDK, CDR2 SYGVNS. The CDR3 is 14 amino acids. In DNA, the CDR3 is TGTGCCAGCAGTGAGATGGGACAGAACTATGGCTACACCTTC. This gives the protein CASSEMGQNYGYTF.

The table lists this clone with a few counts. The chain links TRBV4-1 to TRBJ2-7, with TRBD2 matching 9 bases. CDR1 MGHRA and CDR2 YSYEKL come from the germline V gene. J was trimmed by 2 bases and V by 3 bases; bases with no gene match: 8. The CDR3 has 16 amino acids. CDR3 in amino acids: CASSHTGLAGTYEQYF. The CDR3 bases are TGCGCCAGCAGCCATACGGGTCTAGCGGGAACCTACGAGCAGTACTTC.

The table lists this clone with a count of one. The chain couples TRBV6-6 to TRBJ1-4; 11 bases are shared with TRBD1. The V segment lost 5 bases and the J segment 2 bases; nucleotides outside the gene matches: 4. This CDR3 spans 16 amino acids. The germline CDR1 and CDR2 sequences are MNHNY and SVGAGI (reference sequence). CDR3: CASSQDRGLTNEKLFF. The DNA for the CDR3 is TGTGCCAGCAGTCAGGACAGGGGGCTCACTAATGAAAAACTGTTTTTT.

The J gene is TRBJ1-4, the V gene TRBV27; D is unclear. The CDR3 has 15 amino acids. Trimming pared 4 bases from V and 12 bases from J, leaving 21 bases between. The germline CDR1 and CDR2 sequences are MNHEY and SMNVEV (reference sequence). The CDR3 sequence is CASSSLGGSDRELFF. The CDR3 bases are TGTGCCAGCAGTTCCCTCGGAGGATCTGACCGGGAACTGTTTTTT.

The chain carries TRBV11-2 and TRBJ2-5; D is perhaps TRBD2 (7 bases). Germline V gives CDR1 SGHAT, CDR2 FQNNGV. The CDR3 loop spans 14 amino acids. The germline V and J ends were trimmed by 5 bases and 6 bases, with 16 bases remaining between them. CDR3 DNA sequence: TGTGCCAGCAGCCCCATCGGGGGGCCAAAGACCCAGTACTTC. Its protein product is CASSPIGGPKTQYF.

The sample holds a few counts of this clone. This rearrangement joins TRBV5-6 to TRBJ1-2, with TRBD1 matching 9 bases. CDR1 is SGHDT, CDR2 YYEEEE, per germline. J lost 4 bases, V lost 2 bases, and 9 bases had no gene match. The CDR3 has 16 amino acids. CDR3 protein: CASSFGTGGFGYGYTF. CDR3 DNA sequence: TGTGCCAGCAGCTTTGGAACAGGGGGCTTCGGCTATGGCTACACCTTC.

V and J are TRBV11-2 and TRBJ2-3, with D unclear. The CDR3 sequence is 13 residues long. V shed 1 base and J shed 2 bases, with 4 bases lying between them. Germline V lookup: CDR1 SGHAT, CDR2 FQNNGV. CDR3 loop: CASSLGLTDTQYF. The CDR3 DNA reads TGTGCCAGCAGCTTAGGACTCACAGATACGCAGTATTTT.

Here the CDR3 DNA reads TGTGCCAGCAGTGATAGCGGTGGAGACTATGGCTACACCTTC. This gives the protein CASSDSGGDYGYTF. This chain joins TRBV25-1 and TRBJ1-2; D ambiguous. This CDR3 has 14 residues. V lost 3 bases to trimming and J lost 3 bases, with 11 bases between them. CDR1 MGHDK and CDR2 SYGVNS come from the germline V gene.

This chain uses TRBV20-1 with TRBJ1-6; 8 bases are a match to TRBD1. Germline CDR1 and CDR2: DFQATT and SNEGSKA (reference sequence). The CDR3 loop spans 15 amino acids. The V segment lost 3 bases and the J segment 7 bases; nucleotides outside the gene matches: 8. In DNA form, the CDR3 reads TGCAGTGCTAGTCCCGACAGGGGTTGGAATTCACCCCTCCACTTT. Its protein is CSASPDRGWNSPLHF.

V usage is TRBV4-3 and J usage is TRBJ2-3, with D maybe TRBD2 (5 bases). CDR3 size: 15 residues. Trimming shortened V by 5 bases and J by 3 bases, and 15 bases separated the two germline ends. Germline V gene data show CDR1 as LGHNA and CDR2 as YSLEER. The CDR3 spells CASSYEGSATDTQYF. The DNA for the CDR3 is TGCGCCAGCAGCTACGAGGGTTCGGCGACAGATACGCAGTATTTT.

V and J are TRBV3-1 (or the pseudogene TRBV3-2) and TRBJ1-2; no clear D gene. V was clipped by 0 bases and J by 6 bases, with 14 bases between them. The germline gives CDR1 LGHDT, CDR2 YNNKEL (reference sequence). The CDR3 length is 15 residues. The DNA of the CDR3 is TGTGCCAGCAGCCAAGATGGGCAGGCCCCCCATGGCTACACCTTC. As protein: CASSQDGQAPHGYTF.

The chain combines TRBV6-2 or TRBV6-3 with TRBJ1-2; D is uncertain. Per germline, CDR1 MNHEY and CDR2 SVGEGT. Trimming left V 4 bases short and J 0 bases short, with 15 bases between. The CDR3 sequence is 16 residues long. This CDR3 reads CASSSYETRTNYGYTF. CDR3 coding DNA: TGTGCCAGCAGTTCCTACGAGACACGCACTAACTATGGCTACACCTTC.

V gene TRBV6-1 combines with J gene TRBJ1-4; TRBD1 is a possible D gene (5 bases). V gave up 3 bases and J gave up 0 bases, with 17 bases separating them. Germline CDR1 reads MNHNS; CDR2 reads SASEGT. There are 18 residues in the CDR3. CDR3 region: CASSDPNDTGATNEKLFF. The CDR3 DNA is TGTGCCAGCAGTGACCCCAACGACACAGGTGCAACTAATGAAAAACTGTTTTTT.

The DNA of the CDR3 is TGTGCCAGCAGTTATAGAGGGTTCGCAGATACGCAGTATTTT. Protein product: CASSYRGFADTQYF. The V gene is TRBV6-5, the J gene TRBJ2-3; D is possibly TRBD2 (5 bases). Trimming removed 3 bases from V and 4 bases from J, with 11 bases in between. This CDR3 contains 14 residues. Germline CDR1 is MNHEY and CDR2 is SVGAGI.

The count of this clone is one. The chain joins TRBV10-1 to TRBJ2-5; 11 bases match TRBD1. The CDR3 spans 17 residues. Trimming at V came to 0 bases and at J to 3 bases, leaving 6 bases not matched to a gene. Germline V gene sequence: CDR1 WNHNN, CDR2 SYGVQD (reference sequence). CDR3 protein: CASSESIGQGAKETQYF. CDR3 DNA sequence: TGCGCCAGCAGTGAGTCGATCGGACAGGGGGCCAAAGAGACCCAGTACTTC.

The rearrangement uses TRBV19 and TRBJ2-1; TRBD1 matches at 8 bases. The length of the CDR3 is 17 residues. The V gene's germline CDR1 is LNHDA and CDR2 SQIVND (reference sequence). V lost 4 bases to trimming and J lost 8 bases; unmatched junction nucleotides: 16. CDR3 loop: CASSRTSKQGVGYEQFF. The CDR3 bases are TGTGCCAGTAGTAGAACTAGCAAACAGGGGGTTGGCTATGAGCAGTTCTTC.

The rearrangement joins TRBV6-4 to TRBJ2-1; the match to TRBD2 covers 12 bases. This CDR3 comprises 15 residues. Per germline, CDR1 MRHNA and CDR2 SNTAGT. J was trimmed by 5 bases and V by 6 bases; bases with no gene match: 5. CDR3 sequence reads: CASRSLAGGNNEQFF. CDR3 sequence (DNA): TGTGCCAGCAGATCACTAGCGGGGGGTAACAATGAGCAGTTCTTC.

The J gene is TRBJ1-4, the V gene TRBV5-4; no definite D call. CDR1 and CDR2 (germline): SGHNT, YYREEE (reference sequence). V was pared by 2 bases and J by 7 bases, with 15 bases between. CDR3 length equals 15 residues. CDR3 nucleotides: TGTGCCAGCAGCTTTGGAGGGAGGGATGGTGAAAAACTGTTTTTT. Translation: CASSFGGRDGEKLFF. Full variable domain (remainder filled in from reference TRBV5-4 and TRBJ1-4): ETGVTQSPTHLIKTRGQQVTLRCSSQSGHNTVSWYQQALGQGPQFIFQYYREEENGRGNFPPRFSGLQFPNYSSELNVNALELDDSALYLCASSFGGRDGEKLFFGSGTQLSVL.

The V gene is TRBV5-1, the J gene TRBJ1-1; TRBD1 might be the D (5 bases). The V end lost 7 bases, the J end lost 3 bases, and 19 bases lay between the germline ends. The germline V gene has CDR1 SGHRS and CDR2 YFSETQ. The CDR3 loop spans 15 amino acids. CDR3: CASGGVTGEYTEAFF. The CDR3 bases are TGCGCCAGCGGGGGGGTTACCGGAGAGTACACTGAAGCTTTCTTT.

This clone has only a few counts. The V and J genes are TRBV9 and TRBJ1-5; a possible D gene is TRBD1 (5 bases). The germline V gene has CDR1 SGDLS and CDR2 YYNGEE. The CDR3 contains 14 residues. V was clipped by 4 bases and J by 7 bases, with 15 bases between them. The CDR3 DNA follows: TGTGCCAGCAGCCGGTGGGGGGGAGAACAGCCCCAGCATTTT. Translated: CASSRWGGEQPQHF.

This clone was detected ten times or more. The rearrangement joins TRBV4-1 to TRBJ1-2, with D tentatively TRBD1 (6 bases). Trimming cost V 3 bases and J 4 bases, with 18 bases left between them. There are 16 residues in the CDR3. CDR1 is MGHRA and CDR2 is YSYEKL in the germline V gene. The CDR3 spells CASSQAGGGIIYGYTF. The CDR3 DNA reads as TGCGCCAGCAGCCAGGCGGGAGGGGGGATCATCTATGGCTACACCTTC.

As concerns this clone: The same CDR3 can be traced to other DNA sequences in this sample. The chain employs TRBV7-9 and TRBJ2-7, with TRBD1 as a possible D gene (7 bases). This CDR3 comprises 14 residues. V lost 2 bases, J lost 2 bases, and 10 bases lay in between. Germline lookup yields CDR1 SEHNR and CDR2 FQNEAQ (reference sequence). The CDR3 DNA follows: TGTGCCAGCAGCTTACAGGGGGGAGCCTACGAGCAGTACTTC. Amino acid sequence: CASSLQGGAYEQYF.

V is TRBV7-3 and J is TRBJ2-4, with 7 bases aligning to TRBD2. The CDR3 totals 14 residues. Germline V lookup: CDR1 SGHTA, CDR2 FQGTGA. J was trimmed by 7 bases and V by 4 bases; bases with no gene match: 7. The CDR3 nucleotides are TGTGCCAGCAGCTCAACCGGGACTAAGAACATTCAGTACTTC. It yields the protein CASSSTGTKNIQYF. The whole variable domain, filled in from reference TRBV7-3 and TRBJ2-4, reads GAGVSQTPSNKVTEKGKYVELRCDPISGHTALYWYRQSLGQGPEFLIYFQGTGAADDSGLPNDRFFAVRPEGSVSTLKIQRTERGDSAVYLCASSSTGTKNIQYFGAGTRLSVL.

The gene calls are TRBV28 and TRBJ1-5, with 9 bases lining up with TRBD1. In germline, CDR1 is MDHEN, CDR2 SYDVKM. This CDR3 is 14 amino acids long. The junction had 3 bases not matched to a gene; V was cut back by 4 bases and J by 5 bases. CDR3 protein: CASSSGQGDQPQHF. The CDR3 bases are TGTGCCAGCAGTTCGGGACAGGGTGATCAGCCCCAGCATTTT. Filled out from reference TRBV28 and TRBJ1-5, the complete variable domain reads DVKVTQSSRYLVKRTGEKVFLECVQDMDHENMFWYRQDPGLGLRLIYFSYDVKMKEKGDIPEGYSVSREKKERFSLILESASTNQTSMYLCASSSGQGDQPQHFGDGTRLSIL.

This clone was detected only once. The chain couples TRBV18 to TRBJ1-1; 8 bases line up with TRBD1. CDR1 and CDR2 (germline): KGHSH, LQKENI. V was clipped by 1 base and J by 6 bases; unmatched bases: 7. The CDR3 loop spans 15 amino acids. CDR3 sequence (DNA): TGTGCCAGCTCACCACTCGACAGGGGAGGCGCTGAAGCTTTCTTT. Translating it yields CASSPLDRGGAEAFF.

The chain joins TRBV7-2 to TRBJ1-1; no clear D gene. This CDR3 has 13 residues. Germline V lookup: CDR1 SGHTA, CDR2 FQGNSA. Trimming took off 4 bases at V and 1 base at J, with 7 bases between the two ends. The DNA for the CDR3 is TGTGCCAGCAGCTGGGCTTCGAACACTGAAGCTTTCTTT. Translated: CASSWASNTEAFF.